The clone carrying this TCR beta chain was observed a few times. Clones were sequenced by immunoSEQ multiplex PCR, and TCRdb holds only the in-frame ones, with some missing. The table lists 55,000 to 85,000 clones, over 80% of them singletons. These data are taken from a study of T cell responses to AZD1222 COVID-19 vaccine. CDR1 and CDR2 (germline): SGHRS, YFSETQ. V lost 3 bases and J lost 0, with 23 bases in between. This CDR3 is built from 19 residues. The sequencing here drew on peripheral blood, taken on day 0 of AZD1222 vaccination. The chain has TRBV5-1 and TRBJ2-3; D may be TRBD1 (5 bases). The TCR sequence derives from an adult in good health. The CDR3 bases are TGCGCCAGCAGCTGGACACCGCTCCGACGGAGAGATAGCACAGATACGCAGTATTTT. Amino acid sequence: CASSWTPLRRRDSTDTQYF.